One sample yielded the 22 T cell receptor beta chains listed below, sequenced in a study of human T cells and chemical hapten exposure. TCRdb re-called the RACE reads with MiXCR, one entry per CDR3 protein. Among tens of thousands of distinct CDR3 sequences, over 6% were seen once, and the ten largest hold about 1.6%. The time point denotes: patch test 1, 2 weeks after DPC sensitization. Specified treatment: therapeutic diphenylcyclopropenone sensitization with weekly scalp DPC. The input for sequencing was whole blood, taken in connection with sensitization to the hapten diphenylcyclopropenone (DPC). These TCRs come from a woman aged 25 to 45 with alopecia areata. Some clones in this sample may be carry-over from other donors' samples.

The chain combines TRBV4-2 with TRBJ2-4, with 9 bases matching TRBD2. The length of the CDR3 is 19 residues. Looked up from germline, CDR1 is LGHNA and CDR2 is YNFKEQ. Trimming took 0 bases from V and 0 from J; bases not matched to a gene: 9. CDR3 DNA sequence: TGTGCCAGCAGCCAAGAGCTCCTAGCGGGGCTCCTAGCCAAAAACATTCAGTACTTC. Protein: CASSQELLAGLLAKNIQYF.

Many counts were recorded for this clonotype. The V and J genes are TRBV10-3 and TRBJ2-7, with a weak D call TRBD1 (6 bases). CDR3 length: 13 residues. Germline V gene data show CDR1 as ENHRY and CDR2 as SYGVKD. Trimming took off 8 bases at V and 4 bases at J, with 15 bases between the two ends. The CDR3 region is CAIASQGMYEQYF. CDR3 bases: TGTGCCATCGCCTCTCAGGGGATGTACGAGCAGTACTTC.

This clonotype was detected only a few times. This rearrangement joins TRBV5-1 to TRBJ1-4; tentative D call: TRBD1 (6 bases). In germline, CDR1 is SGHRS, CDR2 YFSETQ. V lost 3 bases to trimming and J lost 8 bases, with 17 bases between them. The CDR3 is 15 amino acids. This chain's CDR3 is CASSSEQGFREKLFF. As DNA, the CDR3 is TGCGCCAGCAGCTCTGAACAGGGTTTTAGGGAAAAACTGTTTTTT.

This clonotype was counted ten times or more. This chain connects TRBV20-1 to TRBJ2-1, with 14 positions matching TRBD2. CDR1 and CDR2 from the germline V gene are DFQATT and SNEGSKA (reference sequence). The CDR3 runs 15 residues. The junction had 4 bases not matched to a gene; V was cut back by 4 bases and J by 5 bases. CDR3 in amino acids: CSATWTSGGHNEQFF. The CDR3, as DNA: TGCAGTGCTACCTGGACTAGCGGGGGGCACAATGAGCAGTTCTTC.

J is TRBJ1-1 and V is TRBV20-1; TRBD1 matches at 7 bases. The CDR3 extends over 14 amino acids. Trimming removed 7 bases from V and 1 base from J; junction bases left unmatched: 9. Germline assignment: CDR1 DFQATT and CDR2 SNEGSKA (reference sequence). CDR3 coding DNA: TGCAGTGTCGGAGAGGGACAGAGGAACACTGAAGCTTTCTTT. It translates to CSVGEGQRNTEAFF.

This clonotype was counted at least ten times. The rearrangement uses TRBV6-1 and TRBJ1-2, with TRBD1 matching 8 bases. V was clipped by 8 bases and J by 0 bases; unmatched bases: 8. This CDR3 region has 15 residues. Per the germline V gene, CDR1 is MNHNS and CDR2 is SASEGT. CDR3 amino acids: CASLRWDRTNYGYTF. Here the CDR3 DNA reads TGTGCCAGCCTCCGCTGGGACAGGACTAACTATGGCTACACCTTC.

Only a few counts were recorded for this clonotype. V and J are TRBV5-1 and TRBJ2-7; TRBD1 matches at 7 bases. The germline V gene has CDR1 SGHRS and CDR2 YFSETQ. With V trimmed by 4 bases and J by 4 bases, 5 bases remained unmatched. The CDR3 has 13 residues. The CDR3 sequence is CASSLGQNYEQYF. In DNA, the CDR3 is TGCGCCAGCAGCCTGGGACAGAATTACGAGCAGTACTTC.

This clonotype appeared a few times. The CDR3 DNA follows: TGTGCCAGCAGCCGACAGCGGGGGCGCACAGATACGCAGTATTTT. It translates to CASSRQRGRTDTQYF. The chain couples TRBV7-2 to TRBJ2-3, with 8 bases lining up with TRBD2. The CDR3 runs 15 residues. After removal of 5 bases from V and 1 base from J, the junction contained 5 bases not matched to a gene. Per germline, CDR1 SGHTA and CDR2 FQGNSA.

The chain is built from TRBV6-1 and TRBJ1-5; no definite D call. The V end lost 3 bases, the J end lost 8 bases, and 11 bases lay between the germline ends. CDR1 and CDR2 from the germline V gene are MNHNS and SASEGT. This CDR3 region has 13 residues. DNA for the CDR3: TGTGCCAGCAGTGATCACCCCCGGGAGCCCCAGCATTTT. This sequence encodes CASSDHPREPQHF.

This clonotype was counted many times. The rearrangement uses TRBV2 and TRBJ2-2; no definite D call. V was clipped by 1 base and J by 0 bases, with 6 bases between them. From germline, CDR1 is SNHLY and CDR2 FYNNEI. The CDR3 has 15 amino acids. CDR3 residues: CASSEESTNTGELFF. The CDR3 bases are TGTGCCAGCAGTGAAGAGTCAACGAACACCGGGGAGCTGTTTTTT.

This clonotype was observed many times. This chain connects TRBV5-1 to TRBJ2-4, with TRBD1 matching 7 bases. The CDR3 length is 16 residues. Germline loops: CDR1 SGHRS, CDR2 YFSETQ. V shed 0 bases and J 2 bases; nucleotides not matched to a gene: 5. CDR3 nucleotide sequence: TGCGCCAGCAGCTTGGGACAGGGTGTTACCAAAAACATTCAGTACTTC. Residues: CASSLGQGVTKNIQYF. Full variable domain (remainder filled in from reference TRBV5-1 and TRBJ2-4): KAGVTQTPRYLIKTRGQQVTLSCSPISGHRSVSWYQQTPGQGLQFLFEYFSETQRNKGNFPGRFSGRQFSNSRSEMNVSTLELGDSALYLCASSLGQGVTKNIQYFGAGTRLSVL.

This clonotype was counted at least ten times. This chain links TRBV27 with TRBJ2-5, with no clear D. Trimming removed 5 bases from V and 4 bases from J, with 8 bases in between. This CDR3 has 12 residues. Germline CDR1 reads MNHEY; CDR2 reads SMNVEV (reference sequence). This chain's CDR3 is CASSTGRETQYF. Here the CDR3 DNA reads TGTGCCAGCAGTACCGGAAGAGAGACCCAGTACTTC.

V and J are TRBV20-1 and TRBJ2-7, with unresolved D. The CDR3 has 14 amino acids. Germline-derived CDR1 and CDR2 are DFQATT and SNEGSKA (reference sequence). V lost 3 bases and J 3 bases, leaving 15 bases between the germline ends. The CDR3 DNA is TGCAGTGCTAGCGAACCGGCAGGTTGCTACGAGCAGTACTTC. Translated, it gives CSASEPAGCYEQYF.

This clonotype occurred many times. This sequence joins TRBV5-1 and TRBJ1-4, with 9 nucleotides matching TRBD1. The CDR3 extends over 16 amino acids. The J segment lost 9 bases and the V segment lost 0 bases, leaving 9 bases of the junction unmatched. CDR1 is SGHRS, CDR2 YFSETQ, per germline. CDR3 nucleotides: TGCGCCAGCAGCTTGGGCTCCGGGACAGGGCTTCAAAAACTGTTTTTT. It codes for CASSLGSGTGLQKLFF.

This clonotype was found many times. V usage is TRBV12-3 or TRBV12-4 and J usage is TRBJ1-5, with no clear D. V was trimmed by 3 bases and J by 6 bases, leaving 12 bases between them. The CDR3 runs to 14 residues. CDR3 in DNA: TGTGCCAGCAGTTTTGATGGATTGAGTCAGCCCCAGCATTTT. It codes for CASSFDGLSQPQHF.

In this sample, this clonotype turned up a few times. V gene TRBV5-1 combines with J gene TRBJ2-2; perhaps TRBD1 as D (5 bases). V was cut by 4 bases and J by 1 base, with 11 bases left in between. The CDR3 totals 15 residues. Germline V gene data show CDR1 as SGHRS and CDR2 as YFSETQ. CDR3 amino acids: CASSAGHMNTGELFF. CDR3 nucleotide sequence: TGCGCCAGCAGCGCCGGACACATGAACACCGGGGAGCTGTTTTTT.

This clonotype was recorded at least ten times. The rearrangement uses TRBV21-1 and TRBJ1-5; the table names TRBD1, a call not compared with the DNA. TRBV21-1 is annotated as a pseudogene. This CDR3 comprises 17 residues. This CDR3 is CASSKLSGRQGNQPQHF. The CDR3, as DNA: TGTGCCAGCAGCAAACTTTCAGGCCGACAGGGCAATCAGCCCCAGCATTTT.

The sample holds many counts of this clonotype. The gene calls are TRBV14 and TRBJ2-1; 8 nucleotides align to TRBD1. The germline CDR1 and CDR2 sequences are SGHDN and FVKESK. There are 14 residues in the CDR3. V lost 4 bases and J lost 7; bases outside the gene matches: 6. The CDR3 sequence is CASSPGQGWNEQFF. In nucleotides, the CDR3 is TGTGCCAGCAGCCCCGGACAGGGTTGGAATGAGCAGTTCTTC.

This clonotype was found many times. The gene calls are TRBV5-4 and TRBJ2-3, with 11 bases lining up with TRBD2. Germline CDR1 reads SGHNT; CDR2 reads YYREEE (reference sequence). J lost 7 bases, V lost 5 bases, and 12 bases had no gene match. This CDR3 comprises 16 residues. CDR3 nucleotide sequence: TGTGCCAGCAGGGGTCATATAGCGGGGGGGCCCTATACGCAGTATTTT. Its translation is CASRGHIAGGPYTQYF.

This clonotype was detected many times. The rearrangement links TRBV19 to TRBJ1-1; 7 bases align to TRBD1. V dropped 1 base and J dropped 5; count of bases not matched to a gene: 4. The CDR3 is made up of 14 amino acids. CDR1 is LNHDA, CDR2 SQIVND, per germline (reference sequence). CDR3: CASSIGGGLTEAFF. Written as DNA, the CDR3 is TGTGCCAGTAGTATAGGAGGGGGCTTGACTGAAGCTTTCTTT.

The V and J genes are TRBV19 and TRBJ2-2; TRBD1 aligns across 9 bases. The V gene's germline CDR1 is LNHDA and CDR2 SQIVND (reference sequence). The CDR3 is made up of 15 amino acids. With 5 bases clipped from V and 6 bases from J, the junction kept 7 bases outside the gene matches. The CDR3 region has the DNA TGTGCCAGTAGTGCTTCAACAGGGGGCCCCGGGGAGCTGTTTTTT. Translating gives CASSASTGGPGELFF. The full variable domain, completed using reference TRBV19 and TRBJ2-2, is DGGITQSPKYLFRKEGQNVTLSCEQNLNHDAMYWYRQDPGQGLRLIYYSQIVNDFQKGDIAEGYSVSREKKESFPLTVTSAQKNPTAFYLCASSASTGGPGELFFGEGSRLTVL.

The CDR3 here is CASSNKIGGTSTPQYF. CDR3 coding DNA: TGTGCCAGTAGCAACAAGATTGGGGGAACCTCCACCCCCCAGTACTTC. The V and J genes are TRBV19 and TRBJ2-5; D possibly uses TRBD1 or TRBD2 (5 bases each). The V gene's germline CDR1 is LNHDA and CDR2 SQIVND (reference sequence). Deletions cut 6 bases from V and 9 bases from J, with 26 bases between. This CDR3 region has 16 residues. The full variable domain, rest sourced from reference TRBV19 and TRBJ2-5, is DGGITQSPKYLFRKEGQNVTLSCEQNLNHDAMYWYRQDPGQGLRLIYYSQIVNDFQKGDIAEGYSVSREKKESFPLTVTSAQKNPTAFYLCASSNKIGGTSTPQYFGPGTRLLVL.